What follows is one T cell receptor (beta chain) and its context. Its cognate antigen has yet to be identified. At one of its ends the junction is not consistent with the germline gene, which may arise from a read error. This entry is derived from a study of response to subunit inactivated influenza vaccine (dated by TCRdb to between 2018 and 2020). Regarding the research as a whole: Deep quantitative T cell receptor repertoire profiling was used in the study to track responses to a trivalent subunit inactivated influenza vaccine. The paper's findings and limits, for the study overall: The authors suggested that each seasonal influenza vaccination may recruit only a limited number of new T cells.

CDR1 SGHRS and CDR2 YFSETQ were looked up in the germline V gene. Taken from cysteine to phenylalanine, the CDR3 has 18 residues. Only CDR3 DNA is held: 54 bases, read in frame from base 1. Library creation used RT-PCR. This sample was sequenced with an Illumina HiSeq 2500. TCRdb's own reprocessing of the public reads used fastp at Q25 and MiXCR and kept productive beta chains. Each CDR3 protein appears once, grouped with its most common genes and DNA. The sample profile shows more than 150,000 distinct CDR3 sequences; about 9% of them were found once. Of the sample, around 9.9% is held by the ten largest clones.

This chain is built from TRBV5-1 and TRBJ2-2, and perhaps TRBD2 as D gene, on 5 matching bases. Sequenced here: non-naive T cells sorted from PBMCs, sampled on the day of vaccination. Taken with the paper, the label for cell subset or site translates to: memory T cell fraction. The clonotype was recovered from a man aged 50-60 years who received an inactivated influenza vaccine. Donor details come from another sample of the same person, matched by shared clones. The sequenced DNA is TGCGCCAGCAGCTTGGCCGCTTTAGGTTCGACCAGGAACACCGGGGAGCTGTTT. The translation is CASSLAALGSTRNTGELF.